The entry below gives a single TCR beta chain sequence along with its context. The antigen remains undetermined. One frozen roughly 540,000-cell aliquot per fraction was sequenced. The sample comes from a study of coeliac disease. Study as a whole: The study queried TRBV7-2 bias without high-resolution HLA data. Broader study findings: In active celiac disease, intraepithelial and lamina propria TRB and TRG repertoires were less clonal than controls. Published gliadin-specific TRB sequences appeared in about 55% of the 18 coeliac samples, 1 of 6 controls.

There are 13 residues in the CDR3. Germline CDR1 SGHNT, CDR2 YYREEE (reference sequence). V gave up 4 bases and J gave up 6 bases; unmatched junction bases: 6. Repertoires were generated with immunoSEQ multiplex PCR, while TCRdb's copy carries only in-frame clones and drops some. Seen here are about 1,700 clones, 73% observed once, and the top ten hold 9.5% to 13%. Sequenced sample: lymphocytes from the gut lamina propria. The J gene is TRBJ2-7, the V gene TRBV5-4; TRBD1 aligns across 8 bases. This TCR came from a human donor without celiac disease. The DNA of the CDR3 is TGTGCCAGCAGCATTGCAGGGGGCTCCGAGCAGTACTTC. Encoded protein: CASSIAGGSEQYF. The full variable domain, rest sourced from reference TRBV5-4 and TRBJ2-7, is ETGVTQSPTHLIKTRGQQVTLRCSSQSGHNTVSWYQQALGQGPQFIFQYYREEENGRGNFPPRFSGLQFPNYSSELNVNALELDDSALYLCASSIAGGSEQYFGPGTRLTVT.